A single sample gave rise to the 9 T cell receptor beta chains below, sequenced in a study of blood T cell repertoires in COVID-19. The repertoire was sequenced with immunoSEQ multiplex PCR; TCRdb's copy has only in-frame clones and lacks some. Among about 270,000 clones listed, around 90% were seen once. Sequenced: PBMCs or T cells enriched from blood (not recorded which). These receptors came from a woman aged 25 to 45 with acute COVID-19.

The rearrangement links TRBV6-5 to TRBJ1-5; D gene ambiguous. V was pared by 4 bases and J by 3 bases, with 10 bases between. The CDR3 is 14 residues long. CDR1 and CDR2 from the germline V gene are MNHEY and SVGAGI. The CDR3 protein is CASSLRAYNQPQHF. CDR3 DNA sequence: TGTGCCAGCAGTTTGCGGGCTTACAATCAGCCCCAGCATTTT.

The rearrangement uses TRBV29-1 and TRBJ1-2; D remains ambiguous. Trimming pared 3 bases from V and 4 bases from J, leaving 12 bases between. The CDR3 has 13 residues. Germline-derived CDR1 and CDR2 are SQVTM and ANQGSEA. The CDR3 sequence: CSVDRAGSYGYTF. In DNA, the CDR3 is TGCAGCGTTGACCGAGCGGGTAGCTATGGCTACACCTTC.

The chain carries TRBV9 and TRBJ1-4, with D unresolved. V lost 1 base and J 10 bases, leaving 8 bases between the germline ends. The CDR3 is 12 residues long. CDR1 SGDLS and CDR2 YYNGEE come from the germline V gene. CDR3 in amino acids: CASSVTEGKLFF. Here the CDR3 DNA reads TGTGCCAGCAGCGTAACCGAGGGAAAACTGTTTTTT.

The chain is built from TRBV27 and TRBJ1-1, with D hard to call. There are 13 residues in the CDR3. Trimming stripped 3 bases from V and 2 bases from J, with 7 bases between. The germline V gene has CDR1 MNHEY and CDR2 SMNVEV (reference sequence). In nucleotides, the CDR3 is TGTGCCAGCAGTTTTCAGCGAAACACTGAAGCTTTCTTT. It is translated as CASSFQRNTEAFF.

Written as DNA, the CDR3 is TGTGCCAGCTCCCAGGGGTGGCGGAACTCCTACAATGAGCAGTTCTTC. It translates to CASSQGWRNSYNEQFF. The chain employs TRBV18 and TRBJ2-1; D possibly corresponds to TRBD1 (6 bases). V was clipped by 6 bases and J by 0 bases, with 15 bases between them. Germline CDR1 KGHSH, CDR2 LQKENI. The CDR3 spans 16 residues. The variable domain in full, completed from reference TRBV18 and TRBJ2-1, reads NAGVMQNPRHLVRRRGQEARLRCSPMKGHSHVYWYRQLPEEGLKFMVYLQKENIIDESGMPKERFSAEFPKEGPSILRIQQVVRGDSAAYFCASSQGWRNSYNEQFFGPGTRLTVL.

This chain joins TRBV28 and TRBJ2-3; tentative D call: TRBD2 (5 bases). CDR1 and CDR2 from the germline V gene are MDHEN and SYDVKM. V gave up 5 bases and J gave up 5 bases, with 14 bases separating them. The CDR3 spans 14 residues. The CDR3 region has the DNA TGTGCCAGCAGTGGTAGCCCTCGGGGAGATACGCAGTATTTT. Translation gives CASSGSPRGDTQYF.

The V and J genes are TRBV27 and TRBJ2-6, with D possibly matching TRBD1 (6 bases). CDR3 length equals 18 residues. The V end was cut by 5 bases, the J end by 0 bases, with 17 bases between. Germline loops: CDR1 MNHEY, CDR2 SMNVEV (reference sequence). CDR3 DNA sequence: TGTGCCAGCAGTGTGGACGCAGGGGCCCACTCTGGGGCCAACGTCCTGACTTTC. This gives the protein CASSVDAGAHSGANVLTF.

The DNA of the CDR3 is TGTGCCAGCAGTGGCCTAGCGGGGGACGAGCAGTACTTC. Amino acid sequence: CASSGLAGDEQYF. The chain joins TRBV5-4 to TRBJ2-7; 10 bases align to TRBD2. The germline gives CDR1 SGHNT, CDR2 YYREEE (reference sequence). Unmatched junction bases numbered 4, after V lost 5 bases and J lost 5 bases. The CDR3 has 13 residues.

The chain uses TRBV9 and TRBJ2-2; D may be TRBD2 (5 bases). CDR3 length: 16 residues. CDR1 and CDR2 from the germline V gene are SGDLS and YYNGEE. With 3 bases removed from V and 7 bases from J, the gap between germline ends came to 19 bases. The CDR3 region has the DNA TGTGCCAGCAGCGCAACGGACTTTCCAACGGGCGGGGAGCTGTTTTTT. As protein: CASSATDFPTGGELFF.